This TCR beta chain was sequenced during a study of blood T cells in healthy people across ages. Study information: Per two T cells, about one barcoded beta molecule was captured through template switching. Findings of the study overall: The study could not conclusively compare naive and antigen-experienced cells, given its unsorted PBMCs. TCR beta diversity per million T cells fell roughly linearly with age.

Remarks on this clonotype: Its antigen is undetermined.

Trimming pared 3 bases from V and 8 bases from J, leaving 16 bases between. The CDR3 is 15 residues long. Per the germline V gene, CDR1 is ENHRY and CDR2 is SYGVKD. It was with a sample-barcoded 5' primer and a J-beta primer mix that a second PCR of about 6 to 11 cycles was run. Every individual sample yielded 2.5 million or more paired-end reads (each containing CDR3). MiXCR, applied by TCRdb to the 5' RACE reads, yields one record per CDR3 protein. The data show about 780,000 distinct CDR3 sequences, with 60% to 80% seen just once and roughly a quarter held by the top ten. The chain has TRBV10-3 and TRBJ1-4; D is uncertain. The sequenced sample consisted of blood. The receptor's source is a man aged 30 to 39 in good health. CDR3: CAISDSPGREEKLFF. The CDR3 DNA reads as TGTGCCATCAGTGACTCACCCGGGAGGGAGGAAAAACTGTTTTTT.